A single sample is the source of the 20 T cell receptor beta chains below, sequenced in a study of identical twins. TCRdb analysed the 5' RACE reads with MiXCR anew, one entry per CDR3 protein. The sample consists of a few hundred thousand distinct CDR3 sequences, around 9.6% of them appearing once. These sequences were also reported in another study, on yellow fever vaccine responses in identical twins.

Sequencing was carried out using PBMCs. Source of these receptors: a woman between 18 and 29 years old in good health.

This clonotype came up many times. This sequence joins TRBV5-1 and TRBJ1-1; D not certain. Germline V gene sequence: CDR1 SGHRS, CDR2 YFSETQ. V lost 0 bases and J 3 bases, leaving 9 bases between the germline ends. The CDR3 is made up of 14 amino acids. Here the CDR3 DNA reads TGCGCCAGCAGCTTGGAGGCAGCAGACACTGAAGCTTTCTTT. Translation: CASSLEAADTEAFF.

This clonotype was seen only a few times. V is TRBV24-1 and J is TRBJ2-3, with 11 positions matching TRBD2. This CDR3 has 18 amino acids. The V gene's germline CDR1 is KGHDR and CDR2 SFDVKD. V lost 5 bases, J lost 4 bases, and 13 bases stayed unmatched. The CDR3 is CATSGTSGRDSDADTQYF. For the CDR3, the DNA is TGTGCCACCAGTGGTACTAGCGGGAGAGACTCGGATGCAGATACGCAGTATTTT.

The J gene is TRBJ2-1, the V gene TRBV5-1, with D perhaps TRBD2 (5 bases). Trimming pared 3 bases from V and 0 bases from J, leaving 13 bases between. The CDR3 is made up of 16 amino acids. Germline CDR1 SGHRS, CDR2 YFSETQ. CDR3 protein: CASSSRGAVSYNEQFF. The CDR3 DNA follows: TGCGCCAGCAGCTCCCGAGGAGCGGTCTCCTACAATGAGCAGTTCTTC.

This clonotype has more than one count but fewer than ten. V is TRBV29-1 and J is TRBJ2-1; D may be TRBD1 (5 bases). V lost 3 bases, J lost 5 bases, and 20 bases lay in between. CDR3 length: 16 residues. Per the germline V gene, CDR1 is SQVTM and CDR2 is ANQGSEA. The CDR3 bases are TGCAGCGTTGATCTTTTCCTAGTAGGGGTCGACAATGAGCAGTTCTTC. Amino acid sequence: CSVDLFLVGVDNEQFF.

This clonotype showed up many times. The gene calls are TRBV9 and TRBJ2-3; 7 positions match TRBD2. Per the germline V gene, CDR1 is SGDLS and CDR2 is YYNGEE. The trim removed 0 bases at V and 0 bases at J, leaving 4 bases unmatched. CDR3 length equals 16 residues. The CDR3 here is CASSVDFSGSTDTQYF. CDR3 DNA: TGTGCCAGCAGCGTAGACTTTAGCGGGAGCACAGATACGCAGTATTTT. The full variable domain, rest sourced from reference TRBV9 and TRBJ2-3, is DSGVTQTPKHLITATGQRVTLRCSPRSGDLSVYWYQQSLDQGLQFLIQYYNGEERAKGNILERFSAQQFPDLHSELNLSSLELGDSALYFCASSVDFSGSTDTQYFGPGTRLTVL.

This clonotype was seen repeatedly, ten times or more. The chain has TRBV5-1 and TRBJ2-4; no clear D gene. V dropped 3 bases and J dropped 4 bases, with 14 bases sitting between them. The length of the CDR3 is 15 residues. The germline gives CDR1 SGHRS, CDR2 YFSETQ. The CDR3 nucleotides read TGCGCCAGCAGCTCGACATCCCCGGGTAAAAACATTCAGTACTTC. The encoded protein is CASSSTSPGKNIQYF.

Many counts were recorded for this clonotype. This chain uses TRBV12-3 or TRBV12-4 with TRBJ2-1; D perhaps matches TRBD1 (5 bases). CDR3 length: 13 residues. Trimming removed 7 bases from V and 5 bases from J, with 12 bases in between. The CDR3 protein is CASTSTRDNEQFF. DNA of the CDR3: TGTGCCAGCACCTCGACCAGGGACAATGAGCAGTTCTTC.

This clonotype has a handful of counts. The chain has TRBV28 and TRBJ2-5; 7 bases agree with TRBD1. The junction had 11 bases not matched to a gene; V was cut back by 6 bases and J by 4 bases. Germline V gene lookup returns CDR1 MDHEN and CDR2 SYDVKM. The CDR3 is 15 residues long. The CDR3 loop reads CASSLGTASLETQYF. The CDR3 coding sequence is TGTGCCAGCAGCCTAGGGACAGCGAGTCTAGAGACCCAGTACTTC.

This clonotype was counted only a few times. V and J are TRBV20-1 and TRBJ2-5; the match to TRBD2 covers 7 bases. Germline V gene lookup returns CDR1 DFQATT and CDR2 SNEGSKA (reference sequence). Trimming cost V 3 bases and J 5 bases; bases outside gene matches: 12. The CDR3 contains 15 residues. The chain's CDR3 is CSARTLAGAGETQYF. Written as DNA, the CDR3 is TGCAGTGCTAGGACTCTGGCGGGAGCCGGGGAGACCCAGTACTTC.

This clonotype was seen at least ten times. The rearrangement uses TRBV7-6 and TRBJ2-3; TRBD2 agrees at 8 bases. The J segment lost 3 bases and the V segment lost 1 base, leaving 9 bases of the junction unmatched. Germline-derived CDR1 and CDR2 are SGHVS and FNYEAQ. The CDR3 has 17 residues. In nucleotides, the CDR3 is TGTGCCAGCAGCTTAGGGGGACTAGGAAGTAAGACAGATACGCAGTATTTT. This translates into CASSLGGLGSKTDTQYF.

This clonotype was observed a handful of times. V gene TRBV4-2 combines with J gene TRBJ2-7, with a possible D match to TRBD1 (6 bases). Germline CDR1 reads LGHNA; CDR2 reads YNFKEQ. Trimming left V 1 base short and J 2 bases short, with 15 bases between. CDR3 length: 16 amino acids. The CDR3: CASSQGWSHRAYEQYF. As DNA, the CDR3 is TGTGCCAGCAGCCAAGGATGGTCGCACAGGGCCTACGAGCAGTACTTC.

This clonotype has ten or more counts. V and J are TRBV12-3 or TRBV12-4 and TRBJ2-5; possibly TRBD1 or TRBD2 for D (5 bases each). Trimming left V 2 bases short and J 4 bases short, with 17 bases between. The CDR3 spans 16 residues. CDR3 loop: CASSLIVPGPSETQYF. For the CDR3, the DNA is TGTGCCAGCAGTTTAATAGTTCCGGGACCCTCAGAGACCCAGTACTTC.

This clonotype turned up a few times. J is TRBJ2-7 and V is TRBV7-2, with D hard to call. The CDR3 totals 13 residues. Germline loops: CDR1 SGHTA, CDR2 FQGNSA. Trimming left V 1 base short and J 4 bases short, with 8 bases between. The CDR3 DNA follows: TGTGCCAGCAGCTTAGATCACGGGTACGAGCAGTACTTC. Translated: CASSLDHGYEQYF.

The J gene is TRBJ2-7, the V gene TRBV7-2; possibly TRBD2 for D (5 bases). The CDR3 consists of 14 residues. CDR1 and CDR2 (germline): SGHTA, FQGNSA. Trimming removed 2 bases from V and 5 bases from J, with 13 bases in between. The CDR3 loop is CASSLSSAYNEQYF. The CDR3 DNA reads as TGTGCCAGCAGCTTAAGTAGCGCTTACAACGAGCAGTACTTC.

In this sample, this clonotype turned up many times. The chain joins TRBV4-3 to TRBJ2-7; D not certain. This CDR3 has 14 amino acids. The ends were cut back, 1 base at V and 3 bases at J, with 10 bases in the middle. CDR1 and CDR2 from the germline V gene are LGHNA and YSLEER. The CDR3 loop reads CASSQGPLGYEQYF. CDR3 DNA: TGCGCCAGCAGCCAAGGGCCGTTGGGCTACGAGCAGTACTTC.

The J gene is TRBJ2-1, the V gene TRBV11-1; D may be TRBD1 (5 bases). The V end lost 2 bases, the J end lost 6 bases, and 14 bases lay between the germline ends. In germline, CDR1 is SGHAT, CDR2 FQDESV (reference sequence). This CDR3 has 15 amino acids. The CDR3 sequence: CASSLMGRGLNEQFF. In DNA form, the CDR3 reads TGTGCCAGCAGCTTAATGGGTAGGGGCCTCAATGAGCAGTTCTTC. Supplemented by reference TRBV11-1 and TRBJ2-1, the full variable domain reads EAEVAQSPRYKITEKSQAVAFWCDPISGHATLYWYRQILGQGPELLVQFQDESVVDDSQLPKDRFSAERLKGVDSTLKIQPAELGDSAMYLCASSLMGRGLNEQFFGPGTRLTVL.

This rearrangement joins TRBV18 to TRBJ2-7, with D uncertain. This CDR3 has 10 residues. Germline loops: CDR1 KGHSH, CDR2 LQKENI. Between the trimmed V and J ends, which lost 7 bases and 6 bases, there was a span of 7 bases. The CDR3 loop reads CASLKCEQYF. DNA for the CDR3: TGTGCCAGCTTAAAGTGCGAGCAGTACTTC.

V usage is TRBV9 and J usage is TRBJ2-3; 9 nucleotides match TRBD2. J was trimmed by 6 bases and V by 0 bases; bases with no gene match: 11. This CDR3 is built from 17 residues. CDR1 is SGDLS and CDR2 is YYNGEE in the germline V gene. CDR3 loop: CASSVGPRRGGRDTQYF. DNA for the CDR3: TGTGCCAGCAGCGTAGGACCGCGGCGGGGGGGCCGTGATACGCAGTATTTT.

This clonotype appeared many times. The V gene is TRBV12-3 or TRBV12-4, the J gene TRBJ2-5; D is undetermined. Between the trimmed V and J ends, which lost 3 bases and 4 bases, there was a span of 12 bases. The CDR3 length is 14 residues. CDR3 DNA sequence: TGTGCCAGCAGTTTGATGGTGGATGGAGAGACCCAGTACTTC. Translated: CASSLMVDGETQYF.

This clonotype appeared a few times. J is TRBJ2-2 and V is TRBV3-1, with D hard to call. In germline, CDR1 is LGHDT, CDR2 YNNKEL (reference sequence). V was cut by 4 bases and J by 5 bases, with 11 bases left in between. The CDR3 sequence is 14 residues long. CDR3 residues: CASSPLMRTGELFF. As DNA, the CDR3 is TGTGCCAGCAGCCCCCTCATGAGGACCGGGGAGCTGTTTTTT.